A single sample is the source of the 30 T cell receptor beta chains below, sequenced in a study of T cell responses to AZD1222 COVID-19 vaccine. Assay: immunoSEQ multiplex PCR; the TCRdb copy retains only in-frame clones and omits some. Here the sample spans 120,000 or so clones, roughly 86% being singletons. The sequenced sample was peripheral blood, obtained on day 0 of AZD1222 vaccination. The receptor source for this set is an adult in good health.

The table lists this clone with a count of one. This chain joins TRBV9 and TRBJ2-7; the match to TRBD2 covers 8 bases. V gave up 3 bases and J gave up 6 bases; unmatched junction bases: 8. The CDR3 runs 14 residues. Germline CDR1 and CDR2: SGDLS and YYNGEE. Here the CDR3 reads CASSERGQYGEQYF. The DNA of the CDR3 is TGTGCCAGCAGCGAGCGGGGGCAGTACGGCGAGCAGTACTTC.

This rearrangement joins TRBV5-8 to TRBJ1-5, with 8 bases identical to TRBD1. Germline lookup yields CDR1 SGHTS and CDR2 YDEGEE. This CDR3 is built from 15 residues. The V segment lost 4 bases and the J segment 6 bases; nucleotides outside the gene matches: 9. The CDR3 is CASSRWTGIRQPQHF. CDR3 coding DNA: TGTGCCAGCAGCCGTTGGACAGGGATACGTCAGCCCCAGCATTTT.

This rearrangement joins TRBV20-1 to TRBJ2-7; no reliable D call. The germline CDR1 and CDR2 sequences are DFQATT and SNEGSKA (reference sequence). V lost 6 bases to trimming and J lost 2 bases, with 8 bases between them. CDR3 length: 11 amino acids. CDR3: CSARTPYEQYF. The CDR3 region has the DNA TGCAGTGCGCGTACCCCCTACGAGCAGTACTTC.

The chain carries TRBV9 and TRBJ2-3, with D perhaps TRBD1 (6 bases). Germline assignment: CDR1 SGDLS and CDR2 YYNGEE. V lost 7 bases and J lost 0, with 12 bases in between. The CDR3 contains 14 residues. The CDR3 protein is CASGGQSSTDTQYF. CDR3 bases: TGTGCCAGCGGCGGACAGTCTAGCACAGATACGCAGTATTTT.

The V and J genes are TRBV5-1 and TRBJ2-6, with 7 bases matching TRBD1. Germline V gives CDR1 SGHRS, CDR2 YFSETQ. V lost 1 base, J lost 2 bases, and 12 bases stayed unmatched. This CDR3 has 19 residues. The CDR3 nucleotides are TGCGCCAGCAGCTTGTACTCTGGGACAGCTTTGACTGGGGCCAACGTCCTGACTTTC. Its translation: CASSLYSGTALTGANVLTF.

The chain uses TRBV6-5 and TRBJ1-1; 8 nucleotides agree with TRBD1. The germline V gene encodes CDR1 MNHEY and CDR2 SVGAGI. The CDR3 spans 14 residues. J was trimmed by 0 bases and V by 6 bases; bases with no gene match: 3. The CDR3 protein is CASSVTGVNTEAFF. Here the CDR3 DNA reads TGTGCCAGCAGCGTGACAGGGGTGAACACTGAAGCTTTCTTT.

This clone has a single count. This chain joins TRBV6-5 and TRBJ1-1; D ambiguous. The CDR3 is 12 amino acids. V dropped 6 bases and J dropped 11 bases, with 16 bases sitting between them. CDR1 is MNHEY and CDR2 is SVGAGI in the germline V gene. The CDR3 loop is CASSPGPSSAFF. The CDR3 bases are TGTGCCAGCAGCCCGGGTCCCTCAAGCGCTTTCTTT.

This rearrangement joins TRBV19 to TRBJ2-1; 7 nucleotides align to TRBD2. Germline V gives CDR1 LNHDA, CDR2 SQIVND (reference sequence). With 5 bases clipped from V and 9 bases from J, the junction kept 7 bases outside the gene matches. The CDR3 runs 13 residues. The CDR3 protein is CASSYGLVGEQFF. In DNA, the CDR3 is TGTGCCAGTAGTTATGGACTAGTAGGTGAGCAGTTCTTC.

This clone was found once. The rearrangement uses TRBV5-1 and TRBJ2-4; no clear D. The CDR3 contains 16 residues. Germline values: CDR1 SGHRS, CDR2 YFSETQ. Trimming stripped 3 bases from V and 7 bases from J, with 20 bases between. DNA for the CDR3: TGCGCCAGCAGCTCCAGCGCAGGAACCATGGTGAACATTCAGTACTTC. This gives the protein CASSSSAGTMVNIQYF.

The CDR3 DNA follows: TGTGCCAGCAGTACAATGGCGGGGACAGAGACCCAGTACTTC. Protein: CASSTMAGTETQYF. V usage is TRBV27 and J usage is TRBJ2-5, with D perhaps matching TRBD2 (6 bases). V lost 5 bases and J 4 bases, leaving 14 bases between the germline ends. CDR1 is MNHEY, CDR2 SMNVEV, per germline (reference sequence). The CDR3 has 14 residues.

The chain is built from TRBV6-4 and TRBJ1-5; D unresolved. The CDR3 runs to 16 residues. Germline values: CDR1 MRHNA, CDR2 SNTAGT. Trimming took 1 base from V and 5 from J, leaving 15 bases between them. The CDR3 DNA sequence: TGTGCCAGCAGTGACTTTGGCATGGGGAGACATCAGCCCCAGCATTTT. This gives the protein CASSDFGMGRHQPQHF.

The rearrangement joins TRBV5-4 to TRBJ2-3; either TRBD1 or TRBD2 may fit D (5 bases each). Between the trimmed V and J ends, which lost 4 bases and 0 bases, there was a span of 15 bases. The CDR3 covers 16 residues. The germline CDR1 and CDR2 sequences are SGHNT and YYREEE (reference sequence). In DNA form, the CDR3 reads TGTGCCAGCAGCGCCCGGGACCGCCTAAGCACAGATACGCAGTATTTT. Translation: CASSARDRLSTDTQYF.

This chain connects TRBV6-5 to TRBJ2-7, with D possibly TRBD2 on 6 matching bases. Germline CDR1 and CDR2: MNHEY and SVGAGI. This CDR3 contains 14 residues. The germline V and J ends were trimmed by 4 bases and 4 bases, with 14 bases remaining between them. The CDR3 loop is CASSLIAESYEQYF. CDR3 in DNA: TGTGCCAGCAGTTTGATAGCGGAGTCTTACGAGCAGTACTTC.

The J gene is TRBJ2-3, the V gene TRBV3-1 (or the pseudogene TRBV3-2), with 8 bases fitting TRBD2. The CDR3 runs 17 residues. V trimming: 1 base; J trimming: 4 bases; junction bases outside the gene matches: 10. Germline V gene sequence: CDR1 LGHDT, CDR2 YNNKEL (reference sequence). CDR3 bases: TGTGCCAGCAGCCAAGGTTGGGGAGCGGGGGCCGCAGATACGCAGTATTTT. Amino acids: CASSQGWGAGAADTQYF.

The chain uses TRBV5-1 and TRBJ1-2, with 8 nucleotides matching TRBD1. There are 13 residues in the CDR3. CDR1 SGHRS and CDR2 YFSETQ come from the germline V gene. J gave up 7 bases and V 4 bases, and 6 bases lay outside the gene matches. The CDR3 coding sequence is TGCGCCAGCAGCGTGACAGGGGTTTCTGGCTACACCTTC. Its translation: CASSVTGVSGYTF.

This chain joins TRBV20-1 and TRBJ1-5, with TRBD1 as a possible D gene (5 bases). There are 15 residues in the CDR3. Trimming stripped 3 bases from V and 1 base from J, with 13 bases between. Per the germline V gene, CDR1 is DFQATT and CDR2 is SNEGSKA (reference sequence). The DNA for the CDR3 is TGCAGTGCTAGTAATCGGGGACTGAGCAATCAGCCCCAGCATTTT. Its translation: CSASNRGLSNQPQHF.

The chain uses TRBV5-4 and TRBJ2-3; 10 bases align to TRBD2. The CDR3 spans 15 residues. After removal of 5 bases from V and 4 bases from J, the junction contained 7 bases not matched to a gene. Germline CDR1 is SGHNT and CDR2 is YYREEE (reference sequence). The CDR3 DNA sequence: TGTGCCAGCAGACTTCCTAGCGGGAGTTCAGATACGCAGTATTTT. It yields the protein CASRLPSGSSDTQYF.

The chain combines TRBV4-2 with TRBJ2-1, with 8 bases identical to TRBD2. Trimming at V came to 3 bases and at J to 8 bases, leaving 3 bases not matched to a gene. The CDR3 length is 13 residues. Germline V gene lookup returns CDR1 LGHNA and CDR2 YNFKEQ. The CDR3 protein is CASSQGLGHEQFF. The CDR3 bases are TGTGCCAGCAGCCAGGGACTAGGGCATGAGCAGTTCTTC.

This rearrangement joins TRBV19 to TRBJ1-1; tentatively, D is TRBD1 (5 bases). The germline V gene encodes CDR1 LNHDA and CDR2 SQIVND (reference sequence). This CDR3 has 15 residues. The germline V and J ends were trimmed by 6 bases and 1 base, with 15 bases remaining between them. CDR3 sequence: CASSERDLGNTEAFF. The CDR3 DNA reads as TGTGCCAGTAGCGAAAGGGACTTGGGGAACACTGAAGCTTTCTTT. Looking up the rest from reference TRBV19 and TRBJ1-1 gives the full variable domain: DGGITQSPKYLFRKEGQNVTLSCEQNLNHDAMYWYRQDPGQGLRLIYYSQIVNDFQKGDIAEGYSVSREKKESFPLTVTSAQKNPTAFYLCASSERDLGNTEAFFGQGTRLTVV.

The CDR3 here is CASSPTSGSRSDTQYF. DNA of the CDR3: TGTGCCAGCAGTCCGACTAGCGGGAGTCGGTCAGATACGCAGTATTTT. The chain is built from TRBV28 and TRBJ2-3, with 12 bases lining up with TRBD2. This CDR3 contains 16 residues. The V and J ends lost 5 bases and 4 bases, in that order; junction bases with no gene match: 7. In germline, CDR1 is MDHEN, CDR2 SYDVKM.

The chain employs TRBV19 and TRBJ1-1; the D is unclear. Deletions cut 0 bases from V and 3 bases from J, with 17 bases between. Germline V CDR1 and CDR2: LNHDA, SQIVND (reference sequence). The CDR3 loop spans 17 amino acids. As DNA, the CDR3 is TGTGCCAGTAGTATAGATCCTTTGAGTGAGGGAGACACTGAAGCTTTCTTT. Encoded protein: CASSIDPLSEGDTEAFF.

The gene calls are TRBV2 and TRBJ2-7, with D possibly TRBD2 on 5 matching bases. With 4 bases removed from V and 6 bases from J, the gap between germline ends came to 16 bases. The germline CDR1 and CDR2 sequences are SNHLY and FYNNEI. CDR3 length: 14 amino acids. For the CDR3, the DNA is TGTGCCAGCAGTGTCTCTAGAAGGGAGAGCGAGCAGTACTTC. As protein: CASSVSRRESEQYF.

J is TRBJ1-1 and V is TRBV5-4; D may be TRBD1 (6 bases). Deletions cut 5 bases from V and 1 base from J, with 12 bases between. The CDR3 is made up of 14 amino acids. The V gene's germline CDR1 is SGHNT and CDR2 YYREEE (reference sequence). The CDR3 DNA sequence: TGTGCCAGCAGTGCAGGGGACCCGAACACTGAAGCTTTCTTT. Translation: CASSAGDPNTEAFF.

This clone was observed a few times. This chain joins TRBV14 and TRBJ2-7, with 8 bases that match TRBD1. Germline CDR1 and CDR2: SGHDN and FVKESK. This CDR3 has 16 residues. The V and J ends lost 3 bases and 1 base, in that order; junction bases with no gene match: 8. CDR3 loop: CASSQGRTGSSYEQYF. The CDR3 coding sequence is TGTGCCAGCAGCCAGGGCAGGACAGGGAGTTCCTACGAGCAGTACTTC.

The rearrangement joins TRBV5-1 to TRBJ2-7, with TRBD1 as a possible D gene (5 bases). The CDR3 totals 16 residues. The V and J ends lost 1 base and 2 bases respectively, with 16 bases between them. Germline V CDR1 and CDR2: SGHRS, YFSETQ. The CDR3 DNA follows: TGCGCCAGCAGCTTGTTCACAGGACCTGCGGCCTACGAGCAGTACTTC. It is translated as CASSLFTGPAAYEQYF.

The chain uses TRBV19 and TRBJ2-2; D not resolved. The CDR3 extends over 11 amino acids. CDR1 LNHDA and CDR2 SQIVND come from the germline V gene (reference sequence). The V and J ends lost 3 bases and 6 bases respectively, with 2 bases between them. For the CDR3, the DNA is TGTGCCAGTAGTATCCCCGGGGAGCTGTTTTTT. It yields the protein CASSIPGELFF.

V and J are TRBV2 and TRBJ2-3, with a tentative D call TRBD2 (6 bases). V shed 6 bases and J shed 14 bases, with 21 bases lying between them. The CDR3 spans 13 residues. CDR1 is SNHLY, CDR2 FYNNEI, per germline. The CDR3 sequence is CASRLNGGDVAYF. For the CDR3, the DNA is TGTGCCAGCAGACTCAATGGAGGGGACGTCGCGTATTTT.

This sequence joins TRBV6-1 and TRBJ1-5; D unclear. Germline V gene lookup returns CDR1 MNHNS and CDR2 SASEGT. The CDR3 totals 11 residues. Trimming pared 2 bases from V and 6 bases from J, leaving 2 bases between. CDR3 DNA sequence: TGTGCCAGCAGTGAACTTCAGCCCCAGCATTTT. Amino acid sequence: CASSELQPQHF.

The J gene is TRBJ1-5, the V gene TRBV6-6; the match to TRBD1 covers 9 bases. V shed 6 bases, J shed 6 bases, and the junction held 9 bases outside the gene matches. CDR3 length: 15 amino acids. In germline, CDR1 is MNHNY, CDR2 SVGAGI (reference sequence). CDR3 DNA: TGTGCCAGCAGATCGGGACAGGGCTACGGTCAGCCCCAGCATTTT. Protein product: CASRSGQGYGQPQHF.

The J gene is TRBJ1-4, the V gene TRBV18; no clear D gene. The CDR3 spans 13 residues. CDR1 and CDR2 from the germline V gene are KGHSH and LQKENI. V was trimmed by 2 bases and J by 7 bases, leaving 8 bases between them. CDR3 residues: CASSPGVGEKLFF. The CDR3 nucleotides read TGTGCCAGCTCACCAGGGGTGGGTGAAAAACTGTTTTTT.